This paragraph covers one TCR beta chain sequence. Measured with immunoSEQ multiplex PCR; TCRdb has only the in-frame clones, and not every one. The repertoire consists of 200,000 to 250,000 clones, with around four fifths occurring once and the leading ten covering 4.5% to 6%. The sample belongs to a study of cytomegalovirus exposure and HLA in healthy donors. V was clipped by 4 bases and J by 5 bases; unmatched bases: 7. From germline, CDR1 is SGHRS and CDR2 YFSETQ. The CDR3 totals 16 residues. The source of this sequence is a woman under 30 in good health and CMV-seronegative. The V and J genes are TRBV5-1 and TRBJ2-6; 9 bases align to TRBD2. Sequenced sample: PBMCs. The CDR3 protein is CASSPGSSGRANVLTF. CDR3 nucleotides: TGCGCCAGCAGCCCCGGCTCTAGCGGGAGGGCCAACGTCCTGACTTTC.